This entry lists 2 T cell receptor beta chains sequenced from one sample in a study of blood T cells in healthy people across ages. Next came a second PCR, run for roughly 6 to 11 cycles, which used a sample-barcoded 5' primer along with a J-beta primer mix. MiXCR was run by TCRdb on the 5' RACE reads, yielding one entry per CDR3 protein. The sample lists 1.5 million to 1.9 million distinct CDR3 sequences, approximately 43% occurring once. The specimen was blood. The receptors derive from a woman aged 18-29 years in good health.

This chain connects TRBV4-1 to TRBJ2-1; TRBD2 matches at 8 bases. The CDR3 has 13 amino acids. The ends lost 11 bases at V and 4 bases at J; junction bases unmatched: 7. Germline CDR1 reads MGHRA; CDR2 reads YSYEKL. The chain's CDR3 is CACAGGEYNEQFF. The CDR3, as DNA: TGCGCCTGCGCGGGGGGAGAATACAATGAGCAGTTCTTC.

This clonotype turned up a few times. This chain uses TRBV19 with TRBJ1-1, with a tentative D call TRBD1 (5 bases). The CDR3 totals 12 residues. Germline assignment: CDR1 LNHDA and CDR2 SQIVND (reference sequence). V shed 9 bases and J shed 3 bases, with 11 bases lying between them. The DNA for the CDR3 is TGTGCCAGCACAGGTTTCGACACTGAAGCTTTCTTT. Amino acids: CASTGFDTEAFF. Based on the CDR3 plus reference TRBV19 and TRBJ1-1, the full variable domain is DGGITQSPKYLFRKEGQNVTLSCEQNLNHDAMYWYRQDPGQGLRLIYYSQIVNDFQKGDIAEGYSVSREKKESFPLTVTSAQKNPTAFYLCASTGFDTEAFFGQGTRLTVV.